The table lists the clone carrying this TCR beta chain with many counts. The data originate from a study of early T cells in non-severe SARS-CoV-2 infection. Looking at the study overall: Sequencing used unsorted whole-blood bulk RNA, so chains lack pairing.

Looked up from germline, CDR1 is SGHTA and CDR2 is FQGNSA. The CDR3 runs to 15 residues. The junction had 5 bases not matched to a gene; V was cut back by 5 bases and J by 5 bases. As part of library construction, unique molecular identifiers were attached to individual cDNA molecules. One entry per CDR3 protein results from TCRdb running MiXCR on the 5' RACE reads. The sample yields about 33,000 distinct CDR3 sequences, 5% seen once. This sequence joins TRBV7-2 and TRBJ2-5, with 13 bases that match TRBD2. The TCR originated in an adult who was a healthcare worker with PCR-confirmed SARS-CoV-2 infection or an uninfected control (not recorded which). Sequenced input: whole blood. DNA of the CDR3: TGTGCCAGCAGCACGGGACTAGCGGGGTCGGAGACCCAGTACTTC. It codes for CASSTGLAGSETQYF.